One and the same sample provided the 27 T cell receptor beta chains below, sequenced in a study of blood T cell repertoires in COVID-19. Generated by immunoSEQ multiplex PCR, the TCRdb table keeps only in-frame clones and is missing some. This table has 200,000 to 250,000 clones, 70% to 90% appearing once. Sequencing input: PBMCs or T cells enriched from blood (not recorded which). The receptors shown here come from a woman aged 45-65 years who had recovered from COVID-19.

The chain recombines TRBV3-1 (or the pseudogene TRBV3-2) with TRBJ1-1, with 10 bases fitting TRBD1. Germline V gene lookup returns CDR1 LGHDT and CDR2 YNNKEL (reference sequence). This CDR3 is 16 amino acids long. V gave up 4 bases and J gave up 0 bases; unmatched junction bases: 5. This CDR3 reads CASSRGQGLMNTEAFF. In nucleotides, the CDR3 is TGTGCCAGCAGCCGGGGACAGGGGTTGATGAACACTGAAGCTTTCTTT.

The chain carries TRBV28 and TRBJ1-5; 12 nucleotides agree with TRBD1. The V segment lost 3 bases and the J segment 2 bases; nucleotides outside the gene matches: 11. This CDR3 is 19 amino acids long. The germline V gene has CDR1 MDHEN and CDR2 SYDVKM. The CDR3 bases are TGTGCCAGCAGTTTCAGGGGGGGACAGGGGGCGTGGGGCAATCAGCCCCAGCATTTT. Amino acid sequence: CASSFRGGQGAWGNQPQHF.

The chain uses TRBV2 and TRBJ2-5, with a tentative D call TRBD1 (6 bases). The V end was cut by 6 bases, the J end by 4 bases, with 21 bases between. The CDR3 runs to 16 residues. Germline V gene sequence: CDR1 SNHLY, CDR2 FYNNEI. Here the CDR3 reads CASSLRGAGTSETQYF. The CDR3, as DNA: TGTGCCAGCAGCCTTAGAGGAGCCGGGACATCAGAGACCCAGTACTTC.

CDR3: CASSSQGQGLGQPQHF. In nucleotides, the CDR3 is TGTGCCAGCAGCTCCCAAGGACAGGGGCTCGGGCAGCCCCAGCATTTT. The V call is TRBV7-2, the J call TRBJ1-5; 9 nucleotides line up with TRBD1. The CDR3 covers 16 residues. V lost 4 bases to trimming and J lost 7 bases; unmatched junction nucleotides: 11. CDR1 and CDR2 from the germline V gene are SGHTA and FQGNSA.

The chain combines TRBV28 with TRBJ2-7, with 11 nucleotides matching TRBD1. There are 14 residues in the CDR3. Germline V gene lookup returns CDR1 MDHEN and CDR2 SYDVKM. V shed 5 bases and J 6 bases; nucleotides not matched to a gene: 6. The CDR3 nucleotides read TGTGCCAGCAGTATGGACAGGGGGCTGGGCGAGCAGTACTTC. Its translation is CASSMDRGLGEQYF.

The chain recombines TRBV5-1 with TRBJ1-5; D not resolved. Trimming removed 4 bases at V and 5 bases at J, with 13 bases between. CDR3 length: 14 amino acids. Germline CDR1 SGHRS, CDR2 YFSETQ. The CDR3 sequence: CASSPAVGYQPQHF. CDR3 sequence (DNA): TGCGCCAGCAGCCCGGCGGTCGGTTATCAGCCCCAGCATTTT.

The rearrangement links TRBV5-1 to TRBJ1-2, with D unclear. The V end lost 0 bases, the J end lost 3 bases, and 9 bases lay between the germline ends. The CDR3 consists of 14 residues. Germline V gene lookup returns CDR1 SGHRS and CDR2 YFSETQ. This chain's CDR3 is CASSLEAGDYGYTF. The CDR3 nucleotides are TGCGCCAGCAGCTTGGAAGCAGGTGACTATGGCTACACCTTC.

The gene calls are TRBV6-2 or TRBV6-3 and TRBJ2-1, with a weak D call TRBD2 (5 bases). This CDR3 has 16 residues. V was shortened by 6 bases and J by 6 bases, with 21 bases between the two germline ends. Germline assignment: CDR1 MNHEY and CDR2 SVGEGT. CDR3 residues: CASSPDSGEYVNEQFF. CDR3 sequence (DNA): TGTGCCAGCAGCCCAGACTCCGGGGAATACGTCAATGAGCAGTTCTTC.

V usage is TRBV6-5 and J usage is TRBJ2-5, with 10 positions matching TRBD2. The V and J ends lost 5 bases and 5 bases, in that order; junction bases with no gene match: 8. The CDR3 consists of 15 residues. Germline values: CDR1 MNHEY, CDR2 SVGAGI. The CDR3 coding sequence is TGTGCCAGCAGTCCTCGGCTAGCGGGAGCCGAGACCCAGTACTTC. This gives the protein CASSPRLAGAETQYF.

For the CDR3, the DNA is TGCGCCAGCAGCCCCGGGACTAGCGGGAGACCACCCCCCTACAATGAGCAGTTCTTC. It is translated as CASSPGTSGRPPPYNEQFF. The chain has TRBV4-1 and TRBJ2-1, with 14 bases matching TRBD2. CDR1 is MGHRA, CDR2 YSYEKL, per germline. V was clipped by 4 bases and J by 2 bases; unmatched bases: 10. This CDR3 spans 19 amino acids.

V and J are TRBV5-1 and TRBJ1-3; tentatively, D is TRBD1 (6 bases). V lost 2 bases and J lost 4, with 10 bases in between. The CDR3 is made up of 14 amino acids. CDR1 is SGHRS and CDR2 is YFSETQ in the germline V gene. The CDR3 is CASSFDGQGNTIYF. The CDR3 DNA reads TGCGCCAGCAGCTTCGACGGACAGGGAAACACCATATATTTT.

The chain recombines TRBV28 with TRBJ2-1; 11 bases align to TRBD2. The CDR3 loop spans 16 amino acids. Looked up from germline, CDR1 is MDHEN and CDR2 is SYDVKM. V was pared by 2 bases and J by 4 bases, with 4 bases of the junction left unmatched. Written as DNA, the CDR3 is TGTGCCAGCAGTTTAGTAGCGGGAGGGTCGTACAATGAGCAGTTCTTC. Its translation is CASSLVAGGSYNEQFF.

The rearrangement links TRBV9 to TRBJ1-2, with D hard to call. The CDR3 loop spans 15 amino acids. CDR1 is SGDLS, CDR2 YYNGEE, per germline. Trimming took off 0 bases at V and 9 bases at J, with 18 bases between the two ends. CDR3 protein: CASSVDPVGGSSYTF. CDR3 sequence (DNA): TGTGCCAGCAGCGTAGATCCCGTTGGTGGTAGCAGCTACACCTTC.

This chain joins TRBV2 and TRBJ2-5, with 9 positions matching TRBD2. This CDR3 contains 16 residues. Germline V gene sequence: CDR1 SNHLY, CDR2 FYNNEI. The V and J ends lost 4 bases and 0 bases, in that order; junction bases with no gene match: 6. The CDR3 sequence is CASSGAAGGYQETQYF. CDR3 nucleotides: TGTGCCAGCAGTGGGGCAGCGGGAGGTTACCAAGAGACCCAGTACTTC.

Worth noting for this clone: Additional DNA sequences in this sample encode the identical CDR3. The chain carries TRBV12-3 or TRBV12-4 and TRBJ1-2; D is ambiguous. With 3 bases removed from V and 8 bases from J, the gap between germline ends came to 7 bases. The CDR3 loop spans 11 amino acids. The CDR3 loop reads CASSLGGGYTF. The CDR3 nucleotides read TGTGCCAGCAGTTTGGGAGGGGGCTACACCTTC.

This clone was picked up one time. The chain has TRBV5-4 and TRBJ2-2; TRBD2 matches at 11 bases. This CDR3 has 16 residues. Germline CDR1 reads SGHNT; CDR2 reads YYREEE (reference sequence). Trimming at V came to 4 bases and at J to 5 bases, leaving 7 bases not matched to a gene. This chain's CDR3 is CASSLGLAARTGELFF. DNA of the CDR3: TGTGCCAGCAGCCTGGGACTAGCGGCCCGAACCGGGGAGCTGTTTTTT.

The rearrangement links TRBV5-6 to TRBJ1-2; 11 nucleotides line up with TRBD1. V was pared by 1 base and J by 2 bases, with 7 bases of the junction left unmatched. CDR1 and CDR2 (germline): SGHDT, YYEEEE. The CDR3 is 17 amino acids. The CDR3 nucleotides are TGTGCCAGCAGCTTGTGGACAGGGGGCTCCCGGAACTATGGCTACACCTTC. Protein sequence: CASSLWTGGSRNYGYTF.

The chain links TRBV9 to TRBJ1-6, with 9 nucleotides matching TRBD1. Germline assignment: CDR1 SGDLS and CDR2 YYNGEE. This CDR3 has 13 residues. The J segment lost 9 bases and the V segment lost 8 bases, leaving 6 bases of the junction unmatched. In DNA, the CDR3 is TGTGCCAGTGGAGGGACAGGGTCTTCACCCCTCCACTTT. Its translation: CASGGTGSSPLHF. The full variable domain, rest sourced from reference TRBV9 and TRBJ1-6, is DSGVTQTPKHLITATGQRVTLRCSPRSGDLSVYWYQQSLDQGLQFLIQYYNGEERAKGNILERFSAQQFPDLHSELNLSSLELGDSALYFCASGGTGSSPLHFGNGTRLTVT.

V gene TRBV4-3 combines with J gene TRBJ1-2, with D tentatively TRBD1 (6 bases). The V and J ends lost 1 base and 7 bases respectively, with 16 bases between them. The CDR3 consists of 15 residues. The V gene's germline CDR1 is LGHNA and CDR2 YSLEER. In nucleotides, the CDR3 is TGCGCCAGCAGCCAAGGTGCCAGGGGAGTTAGTGGCTACACCTTC. This sequence encodes CASSQGARGVSGYTF.

This clone showed up just a few times. This rearrangement joins TRBV5-6 to TRBJ1-3; D perhaps matches TRBD1 (6 bases). Trimming pared 2 bases from V and 2 bases from J, leaving 11 bases between. The CDR3 has 15 residues. Germline-derived CDR1 and CDR2 are SGHDT and YYEEEE. The CDR3 is CASSLVGGPGNTIYF. The CDR3 DNA is TGTGCCAGCAGCTTAGTAGGGGGTCCTGGAAACACCATATATTTT. The full variable domain, in which reference TRBV5-6 and TRBJ1-3 provide the parts outside the CDR3, is DAGVTQSPTHLIKTRGQQVTLRCSPKSGHDTVSWYQQALGQGPQFIFQYYEEEERQRGNFPDRFSGHQFPNYSSELNVNALLLGDSALYLCASSLVGGPGNTIYFGEGSWLTVV.

V and J are TRBV10-2 and TRBJ2-4; no clear D gene. The ends were cut back, 8 bases at V and 0 bases at J, with 5 bases in the middle. Per the germline V gene, CDR1 is WSHSY and CDR2 is SAAADI. This CDR3 has 12 amino acids. The CDR3 loop reads CASSVAKNIQYF. The CDR3, as DNA: TGCGCCAGCTCGGTAGCCAAAAACATTCAGTACTTC.

The J gene is TRBJ2-5, the V gene TRBV5-8; 14 nucleotides match TRBD2. Germline trimming cut 4 bases from V and 4 bases from J; bases unmatched to any gene: 9. CDR1 is SGHTS and CDR2 is YDEGEE in the germline V gene. This CDR3 comprises 17 residues. The CDR3 nucleotides are TGTGCCAGCAGCCGCAGAGGACTAGCGGGAGGATTAGAGACCCAGTACTTC. Its translation: CASSRRGLAGGLETQYF.

CDR3 nucleotides: TGTGCCAGCAGCCAATTTACAGGGGTTAGAGAGACCCAGTACTTC. The encoded protein is CASSQFTGVRETQYF. The J gene is TRBJ2-5, the V gene TRBV14; TRBD1 matches 7 bases. Germline trimming cut 2 bases from V and 4 bases from J; bases unmatched to any gene: 7. Germline-derived CDR1 and CDR2 are SGHDN and FVKESK. The CDR3 spans 15 residues.

This chain connects TRBV18 to TRBJ1-2; TRBD1 agrees at 7 bases. Germline V CDR1 and CDR2: KGHSH, LQKENI. V lost 2 bases and J lost 8; bases outside the gene matches: 11. The CDR3 is 15 residues long. The CDR3 sequence is CASSPETTGTRGYTF. CDR3 nucleotides: TGTGCCAGCTCACCAGAAACGACAGGGACGCGCGGCTACACCTTC.

This chain links TRBV3-1 (or the pseudogene TRBV3-2) with TRBJ1-3, with D possibly TRBD1 on 5 matching bases. Per the germline V gene, CDR1 is LGHDT and CDR2 is YNNKEL (reference sequence). The length of the CDR3 is 16 residues. Deletions cut 3 bases from V and 0 bases from J, with 12 bases between. The CDR3 region has the DNA TGTGCCAGCAGCCAGTTACAGGTCGTCTCTGGAAACACCATATATTTT. This gives the protein CASSQLQVVSGNTIYF.

The chain couples TRBV4-1 to TRBJ2-1, with TRBD2 matching over 8 bases. This CDR3 is 17 amino acids long. The germline gives CDR1 MGHRA, CDR2 YSYEKL. J gave up 5 bases and V 6 bases, and 15 bases lay outside the gene matches. CDR3 amino acids: CASSYTSGGWNHNEQFF. The CDR3, as DNA: TGCGCCAGCAGTTATACTAGCGGAGGTTGGAATCACAATGAGCAGTTCTTC.

The chain uses TRBV7-2 and TRBJ1-1; 7 bases fit TRBD1. Germline trimming cut 5 bases from V and 1 base from J; bases unmatched to any gene: 7. The CDR3 runs to 15 residues. CDR1 and CDR2 (germline): SGHTA, FQGNSA. The CDR3: CASSPRQGRNTEAFF. The CDR3 DNA reads as TGTGCCAGCAGCCCCCGACAGGGTAGGAACACTGAAGCTTTCTTT. Supplemented by reference TRBV7-2 and TRBJ1-1, the full variable domain reads GAGVSQSPSNKVTEKGKDVELRCDPISGHTALYWYRQSLGQGLEFLIYFQGNSAPDKSGLPSDRFSAERTGGSVSTLTIQRTQQEDSAVYLCASSPRQGRNTEAFFGQGTRLTVV.